This T cell receptor (beta chain) was recorded in a study of blood T cell repertoires in COVID-19. Study-wide context: Sites in the United States, Italy and Spain provided acute and convalescent COVID-19 samples. The analysed material was cDNA or gDNA that came from T cells, B-cell-depleted T cells, or PBMCs.

V lost 1 base, J lost 4 bases, and 2 bases stayed unmatched. This CDR3 has 14 residues. Germline values: CDR1 MGHRA, CDR2 YSYEKL. As handled by the study authors: From reference gene primer amplification, estimates of nucleated cell counts were derived. Clones were sequenced by immunoSEQ multiplex PCR, and TCRdb holds only the in-frame ones, with some missing. V, J and clone size were drawn from that table, and D and trimming were deduced from the DNA. The data contain 75,000 to 90,000 clones, roughly 82% of them singletons. This clone has only a few counts. This chain links TRBV4-1 with TRBJ1-2; the match to TRBD1 covers 8 bases. The sample consisted of peripheral blood. This receptor was obtained from a man aged 50-59 years with active COVID-19. CDR3 nucleotide sequence: TGCGCCAGCAGCCAAGGGGACAGGCTCTATGGCTACACCTTC. This encodes CASSQGDRLYGYTF.